The TCR delta chain described here comes from a study of γδ T cells in repeated Plasmodium falciparum infection. Turning to the study itself: Age- and gender-matched Australian children served as comparison for malaria-exposed Malian children. Study conclusions and caveats: Vgamma9/Vdelta2+ T cells showed a stable polyclonal repertoire with shared TCRgamma sequences.

V shed 3 bases, J shed 10 bases, and the junction held 38 bases outside the gene matches. This CDR3 is built from 21 residues. CDR1 and CDR2 from the germline V gene are TVYSNPD and GDNSRS (reference sequence). This clone was observed a single time. Its target is unknown. Flow sorting of PBMC yielded separate Vgamma9/Vdelta2+ and Vdelta2-negative gammadelta T cell populations for bulk repertoire analysis. TCRdb redid the clone calls on the multiplex PCR reads with CATT. Of 45,000 to 50,000 delta-chain clones in the sample, 1.5% to 2% were seen once. This receptor was identified in a pool of human donors (malaria-infected and uninfected, not separated). Sequencing was carried out using gamma-delta T cells from blood. The chain combines TRDV3 with TRDJ1; 7 nucleotides line up with TRDD2. TCRdb carries no J gene annotation; the J gene was assigned here by matching the DNA with germline. CDR3 in amino acids: CAFNHLPPSVPSNIGGWRLIF. The CDR3 DNA follows: TGTGCCTTCAATCACCTTCCTCCGTCGGTACCCTCAAATATCGGAGGTTGGAGACTCATCTTT.